The rows below give T cell receptor beta chains drawn from one sample of a study of shared clonotypes between healthy human individuals. Profiled with immunoSEQ multiplex PCR; TCRdb holds only in-frame clones, not every one. Of 1.5 million to 2.5 million clones detected, about 95% appear once; the ten largest clones hold 1% to 1.5%. The sample consisted of naive CD8+ T cells sorted from blood. These receptors came from a man younger than 35 in good health. The CDR3 runs from the conserved cysteine through the conserved F or W. The D gene is left open where the match is weak. The listing skips clone size in some rows; elsewhere it reads once, few, many or a size class.

>TRBV9|14|.|TRBJ2-3|.
CASSVLGGTDTQYF
TGTGCCAGCAGCGTACTAGGGGGCACAGATACGCAGTATTTT
>TRBV10-2|15|TRBD2|TRBJ2-7|.
CASSEPLAGSYEQYF
TGCGCCAGCAGTGAGCCACTAGCGGGGTCCTACGAGCAGTACTTC
>TRBV5-1|14|.|TRBJ2-7|.
CASSDIGQPYEQYF
TGCGCCAGCAGCGACATCGGACAGCCCTACGAGCAGTACTTC
>TRBV4-3|15|TRBD1|TRBJ2-7|.
CASSQERQGTYEQYF
TGCGCCAGCAGCCAAGAACGACAGGGAACCTACGAGCAGTACTTC
>TRBV7-3|18|TRBD2|TRBJ2-2|.
CASSLFLAGGPRGGELFF
TGTGCCAGCAGCTTATTTCTAGCGGGGGGGCCCCGAGGAGGGGAGCTGTTTTTT
>TRBV5-1|15|TRBD1|TRBJ1-1|.
CASSWGTGGFTEAFF
TGCGCCAGCAGCTGGGGGACAGGGGGCTTCACTGAAGCTTTCTTT
>TRBV7-2|14|TRBD2|TRBJ2-3|.
CASSSAGGPDTQYF
TGTGCCAGCAGCTCTGCGGGAGGGCCAGATACGCAGTATTTT
>TRBV18|14|.|TRBJ2-7|.
CASSPDLPSYEQYF
TGTGCCAGCTCACCAGACTTACCCTCCTACGAGCAGTACTTC
>TRBV14|17|.|TRBJ2-2|.
CASSSTTGWANTGELFF
TGTGCCAGCAGCTCTACTACGGGATGGGCGAACACCGGGGAGCTGTTTTTT
>TRBV7-9|12|.|TRBJ2-2|.
CASSRGTGELFF
TGTGCCAGCAGTAGGGGGACCGGGGAGCTGTTTTTT
>TRBV11-2|14|.|TRBJ2-7|.
CASSLDIYDYEQYF
TGTGCCAGCAGCTTAGACATCTACGACTACGAGCAGTACTTC
>TRBV7-8|17|TRBD1|TRBJ2-1|.
CASSFRTGGLVYNEQFF
TGTGCCAGCAGCTTCCGGACAGGGGGCTTGGTTTACAATGAGCAGTTCTTC
>TRBV5-4|14|.|TRBJ2-5|.
CASSLDNLVETQYF
TGTGCCAGCAGCTTGGACAACCTTGTCGAGACCCAGTACTTC
>TRBV6-6|16|TRBD2|TRBJ2-3|.
CASSYPRGGQSDTQYF
TGTGCCAGCAGTTACCCCCGGGGGGGCCAGTCAGATACGCAGTATTTT
>TRBV5-8|15|TRBD2|TRBJ2-1|once
CASSLVGLGRNEQFF
TGTGCCAGCAGCTTGGTCGGACTAGGGCGCAATGAGCAGTTCTTC
>TRBV10-2|16|TRBD1|TRBJ2-3|.
CASSDILGQGYGTQYF
TGCGCCAGCAGTGATATTTTGGGACAGGGGTATGGTACGCAGTATTTT
>TRBV15|14|.|TRBJ2-7|.
CATSRDRDIYEQYF
TGTGCCACCAGCAGGGACCGGGACATCTACGAGCAGTACTTC
>TRBV27|15|TRBD2|TRBJ2-7|.
CASSFSSGSLYEQYF
TGTGCCAGCAGTTTCTCGAGCGGGAGTCTCTACGAGCAGTACTTC
>TRBV28|14|.|TRBJ2-2|.
CASSFAQGSGELFF
TGTGCCAGCAGTTTTGCACAGGGCTCCGGGGAGCTGTTTTTT
>TRBV30|16|TRBD2|TRBJ2-5|.
CAWSSLTSGYQETQYF
TGTGCCTGGAGTTCGCTAACTAGCGGTTACCAAGAGACCCAGTACTTC
>TRBV15|18|TRBD2|TRBJ2-7|.
CATSRESGLAGGPDEQYF
TGTGCCACCAGCAGAGAATCGGGACTAGCGGGAGGGCCGGACGAGCAGTACTTC
>TRBV19|17|.|TRBJ1-5|.
CASSTLNRGYSNQPQHF
TGTGCCAGTAGTACCCTCAATCGGGGGTATAGCAATCAGCCCCAGCATTTT
>TRBV2|17|.|TRBJ2-3|.
CASSEVFGESSTDTQYF
TGTGCCAGCAGTGAAGTGTTTGGGGAATCTAGCACAGATACGCAGTATTTT
>TRBV7-2|14|.|TRBJ2-3|.
CASLIDATTDTQYF
TGTGCCAGCTTAATAGACGCCACCACAGATACGCAGTATTTT
>TRBV10-2|16|TRBD2|TRBJ2-2|.
CASTPTSGRAPGELFF
TGCGCCAGCACCCCGACTAGCGGGAGGGCCCCCGGGGAGCTGTTTTTT
>TRBV7-8|19|TRBD2|TRBJ2-1|.
CASSLGLAGGPSSYNEQFF
TGTGCCAGCAGCTTAGGGCTAGCGGGAGGCCCTAGCTCCTACAATGAGCAGTTCTTC
>TRBV18|15|TRBD1|TRBJ2-7|.
CASSPDRGSAYEQYF
TGTGCCAGCTCACCCGACAGGGGTTCGGCCTACGAGCAGTACTTC
>TRBV27|13|.|TRBJ2-3|.
CASSLWGSDTQYF
TGTGCCAGCAGTTTGTGGGGTTCAGATACGCAGTATTTT
>TRBV4-3|17|.|TRBJ1-3|.
CASSQGGSGNSGNTIYF
TGCGCCAGCAGCCAAGGCGGTTCGGGGAATTCTGGAAACACCATATATTTT
>TRBV6-5|13|.|TRBJ1-1|once
CASSYSGGIEAFF
TGTGCCAGCAGTTACTCAGGGGGGATTGAAGCTTTCTTT
>TRBV7-9|14|.|TRBJ2-7|.
CASSWTDHPQEQYF
TGTGCCAGCAGCTGGACAGACCATCCTCAGGAACAGTACTTC
>TRBV5-5|13|.|TRBJ2-2|once
CASSFEDTGELFF
TGTGCCAGCAGCTTTGAGGACACCGGGGAGCTGTTTTTT
>TRBV9|16|TRBD2|TRBJ2-2|.
CASSEGTSVVTGELFF
TGTGCCAGCAGCGAGGGGACTAGCGTTGTCACCGGGGAGCTGTTTTTT
>TRBV4-3|18|TRBD2|TRBJ2-5|.
CASSQEASGRDIQETQYF
TGCGCCAGCAGCCAAGAGGCTAGCGGGAGAGATATTCAAGAGACCCAGTACTTC
>TRBV19|11|.|TRBJ1-2|.
CASTDNYGYTF
TGTGCCAGTACTGATAACTATGGCTACACCTTC
>TRBV5-6|11|.|TRBJ2-7|once
CASSSDYEQYF
TGTGCCAGCAGCTCCGACTACGAGCAGTACTTC
>TRBV28|14|TRBD1|TRBJ2-2|.
CASSGTGGTGELFF
TGTGCCAGCAGTGGGACAGGGGGCACCGGGGAGCTGTTTTTT
>TRBV10-2|11|.|TRBJ2-7|.
CASSVTYEQYF
TGCGCCAGCAGCGTAACCTACGAGCAGTACTTC
>TRBV11-3|12|.|TRBJ2-7|.
CASSFGPSEQYF
TGTGCCAGCAGCTTTGGACCATCCGAGCAGTACTTC
>TRBV19|13|.|TRBJ2-7|.
CASSAAIAYEQYF
TGTGCCAGTAGTGCCGCAATCGCTTACGAGCAGTACTTC
>TRBV7-3|16|.|TRBJ2-2|.
CASSLAGYGVVGELFF
TGTGCCAGCAGCTTAGCTGGGTACGGGGTAGTCGGGGAGCTGTTTTTT
>TRBV29-1|16|TRBD1|TRBJ2-1|.
CSGEIAGGSSYNEQFF
TGCAGCGGAGAAATTGCAGGGGGAAGCTCCTACAATGAGCAGTTCTTC
>TRBV10-3|13|.|TRBJ2-7|.
CAISESPGYEQYF
TGTGCCATCAGTGAGTCTCCCGGATACGAGCAGTACTTC
>TRBV2|12|.|TRBJ1-2|.
CASSDENYGYTF
TGTGCCAGCAGTGACGAGAACTATGGCTACACCTTC
>TRBV4-1|16|TRBD2|TRBJ2-1|.
CASSQDLAGGYNEQFF
TGCGCCAGCAGCCAAGATCTGGCGGGGGGTTACAATGAGCAGTTCTTC
>TRBV7-9|10|.|TRBJ1-1|.
CASSDTEAFF
TGTGCCAGCAGCGACACTGAAGCTTTCTTT
>TRBV7-9|17|TRBD2|TRBJ2-3|.
CASSTPDSGSLPDTQYF
TGTGCCAGCAGCACCCCCGACAGCGGGAGTCTCCCAGATACGCAGTATTTT